The 12 T cell receptor beta chains below were found in one sample sequenced in a study of blood T cell repertoires in COVID-19. The repertoire was sequenced with immunoSEQ multiplex PCR; TCRdb's copy has only in-frame clones and lacks some. This sample yields 300,000 to 400,000 clones, of which 70% to 90% are seen a single time; just over 7% belongs to the top ten. Source material: peripheral blood. The receptors originated from a human donor in a cohort sampled during active COVID-19.

V and J are TRBV5-8 and TRBJ2-7; perhaps TRBD1 as D (5 bases). The CDR3 is 15 amino acids. Deletions cut 0 bases from V and 2 bases from J, with 12 bases between. Germline loops: CDR1 SGHTS, CDR2 YDEGEE. The CDR3 here is CASSLGVTEAYEQYF. The CDR3 coding sequence is TGTGCCAGCAGCTTGGGAGTGACAGAGGCCTACGAGCAGTACTTC.

This chain joins TRBV25-1 and TRBJ1-5; D may be TRBD1 (5 bases). V was clipped by 7 bases and J by 4 bases, with 11 bases between them. Germline V gene data show CDR1 as MGHDK and CDR2 as SYGVNS. The CDR3 spans 13 residues. Written as DNA, the CDR3 is TGTGCCAGCACCCCTGGGGGGAATCAGCCCCAGCATTTT. Translated: CASTPGGNQPQHF.

The chain has TRBV5-6 and TRBJ2-7; D might be TRBD2 (5 bases). CDR1 is SGHDT, CDR2 YYEEEE, per germline. V was trimmed by 0 bases and J by 3 bases, leaving 10 bases between them. There are 14 residues in the CDR3. CDR3 amino acids: CASSLGGLVYEQYF. The CDR3, as DNA: TGTGCCAGCAGCTTGGGAGGGCTTGTCTACGAGCAGTACTTC. Complete variable domain (other parts from reference TRBV5-6 and TRBJ2-7): DAGVTQSPTHLIKTRGQQVTLRCSPKSGHDTVSWYQQALGQGPQFIFQYYEEEERQRGNFPDRFSGHQFPNYSSELNVNALLLGDSALYLCASSLGGLVYEQYFGPGTRLTVT.

This rearrangement joins TRBV7-9 to TRBJ2-2; D possibly corresponds to TRBD1 (7 bases). Looked up from germline, CDR1 is SEHNR and CDR2 is FQNEAQ (reference sequence). With 4 bases removed from V and 4 bases from J, the gap between germline ends came to 16 bases. The CDR3 totals 16 residues. This chain's CDR3 is CASSSTRQGGTGELFF. For the CDR3, the DNA is TGTGCCAGCAGCTCGACCCGACAGGGAGGCACCGGGGAGCTGTTTTTT.

V usage is TRBV3-1 (or the pseudogene TRBV3-2) and J usage is TRBJ2-3, with D possibly matching TRBD1 (6 bases). Germline V CDR1 and CDR2: LGHDT, YNNKEL (reference sequence). V lost 6 bases and J 3 bases, leaving 19 bases between the germline ends. This CDR3 comprises 16 residues. The CDR3: CASSPMKGRGTDTQYF. The CDR3 nucleotides are TGTGCCAGCAGTCCCATGAAGGGCAGGGGAACAGATACGCAGTATTTT.

A single count supports this clone. The chain employs TRBV5-6 and TRBJ2-7; D perhaps matches TRBD1 (6 bases). Germline V gene sequence: CDR1 SGHDT, CDR2 YYEEEE. CDR3 length: 15 residues. Trimming left V 0 bases short and J 2 bases short, with 12 bases between. CDR3 sequence: CASSLEGETAYEQYF. Written as DNA, the CDR3 is TGTGCCAGCAGCTTGGAGGGGGAGACGGCCTACGAGCAGTACTTC.

The chain uses TRBV15 and TRBJ2-7; maybe TRBD1 (6 bases). This CDR3 has 15 residues. Per germline, CDR1 LNHNV and CDR2 YYDKDF (reference sequence). Trimming pared 1 base from V and 0 bases from J, leaving 10 bases between. The CDR3 here is CATSRVADSSYEQYF. DNA for the CDR3: TGTGCCACCAGCAGAGTGGCGGACAGCTCCTACGAGCAGTACTTC.

This chain connects TRBV25-1 to TRBJ1-4; weak D call: TRBD1 (5 bases). Germline values: CDR1 MGHDK, CDR2 SYGVNS. CDR3 size: 15 residues. Deletions cut 1 base from V and 7 bases from J, with 13 bases between. This chain's CDR3 is CASSEFGDWPEKLFF. DNA for the CDR3: TGTGCCAGCAGTGAATTTGGGGACTGGCCTGAAAAACTGTTTTTT.

V usage is TRBV20-1 and J usage is TRBJ2-7, with D maybe TRBD1 (5 bases). Germline V gene data show CDR1 as DFQATT and CDR2 as SNEGSKA (reference sequence). Trimming stripped 6 bases from V and 3 bases from J, with 9 bases between. The CDR3 sequence is 11 residues long. CDR3: CSAGHHYEQYF. CDR3 bases: TGCAGTGCAGGACACCACTACGAGCAGTACTTC.

This clone came up many times. The CDR3 coding sequence is TGTGCCAGCAGTGAAGTGGGGGCCGATGGCTACACCTTC. The encoded protein is CASSEVGADGYTF. The chain carries TRBV6-1 and TRBJ1-2; tentatively, D is TRBD1 (6 bases). The CDR3 consists of 13 residues. The ends were cut back, 1 base at V and 6 bases at J, with 9 bases in the middle. From germline, CDR1 is MNHNS and CDR2 SASEGT.

A single count supports this clone. The chain uses TRBV9 and TRBJ1-6; D is possibly TRBD1 (5 bases). Deletions cut 0 bases from V and 6 bases from J, with 13 bases between. Germline-derived CDR1 and CDR2 are SGDLS and YYNGEE. CDR3 size: 16 residues. CDR3 residues: CASSVGVRGTNSPLHF. The CDR3 DNA sequence: TGTGCCAGCAGCGTAGGTGTTAGGGGTACTAATTCACCCCTCCACTTT.

Comment on this clone: Additional DNA sequences in this sample encode the identical CDR3. The J gene is TRBJ1-1, the V gene TRBV4-1; tentative D call: TRBD1 (5 bases). V lost 0 bases and J 2 bases, leaving 7 bases between the germline ends. The length of the CDR3 is 14 residues. CDR1 and CDR2 (germline): MGHRA, YSYEKL. The CDR3 region has the DNA TGCGCCAGCAGCCAAGATCAGGGTAACACTGAAGCTTTCTTT. Encoded protein: CASSQDQGNTEAFF.